Following are 10 T cell receptor beta chains from one sample sequenced in a study of vaccination and CD4 T cells after COVID-19. With the Oncomine TCR Beta short-read assay, DNA from cultured CD4+ T cells was sequenced. From the PCR reads, TCRdb called clonotypes with MiXCR, one entry per CDR3 protein. Seen here are roughly 17,000 distinct CDR3 sequences, approximately 81% observed once, and the top ten hold around 8.7%. This sample's treatment: approximately 9-day PBMC culture with coronavirus spike peptide pools or control peptides (ViraFEST assay). Their specific antigens are unknown. Source: CD4+ T cells from blood, cultured in vitro, taken after SARS-CoV-2 vaccination. Receptors were obtained from a human donor who received a COVID-19 vaccine.

The chain carries TRBV24-1 and TRBJ1-1; D is undetermined. Germline CDR1 is KGHDR and CDR2 is SFDVKD. V lost 8 bases, J lost 3 bases, and 6 bases lay in between. The CDR3 is made up of 11 amino acids. The CDR3 is CATTGDTEAFF. In DNA form, the CDR3 reads TGTGCCACCACCGGGGACACTGAAGCTTTCTTT.

The V gene is TRBV15, the J gene TRBJ1-2, with D possibly TRBD1 on 5 matching bases. V lost 0 bases and J lost 3, with 17 bases in between. CDR1 is LNHNV, CDR2 YYDKDF, per germline (reference sequence). This CDR3 contains 17 residues. The CDR3 DNA sequence: TGTGCCACCAGCAGAGACCCCCCGGGTGGGGGTTACTATGGCTACACCTTC. It encodes CATSRDPPGGGYYGYTF. Full variable domain (remainder filled in from reference TRBV15 and TRBJ1-2): DAMVIQNPRYQVTQFGKPVTLSCSQTLNHNVMYWYQQKSSQAPKLLFHYYDKDFNNEADTPDNFQSRRPNTSFCFLDIRSPGLGDTAMYLCATSRDPPGGGYYGYTFGSGTRLTVV.

The rearrangement uses TRBV20-1 and TRBJ1-3, with D perhaps TRBD1 (5 bases). Trimming took off 7 bases at V and 4 bases at J, with 11 bases between the two ends. The CDR3 runs 12 residues. Germline CDR1 reads DFQATT; CDR2 reads SNEGSKA (reference sequence). The CDR3 is CSVPGPGNTIYF. The CDR3 DNA reads as TGCAGTGTTCCGGGACCGGGAAACACCATATATTTT.

The chain uses TRBV12-3 or TRBV12-4 and TRBJ2-5, with D possibly matching TRBD1 (6 bases). The CDR3 is 13 amino acids. V lost 6 bases to trimming and J lost 3 bases, with 11 bases between them. DNA of the CDR3: TGTGCCAGCAGGAGAGACAGGAAAGAGACCCAGTACTTC. This encodes CASRRDRKETQYF.

V is TRBV30 and J is TRBJ2-2, with D perhaps matching TRBD2 (5 bases). This CDR3 comprises 17 residues. From germline, CDR1 is GTSNPN and CDR2 SVGIG (reference sequence). Trimming shortened V by 1 base and J by 1 base, and 16 bases separated the two germline ends. CDR3 amino acids: CAWSESPPGENTGELFF. CDR3 bases: TGTGCCTGGAGTGAGTCCCCCCCCGGGGAGAACACCGGGGAGCTGTTTTTT.

The J gene is TRBJ1-1, the V gene TRBV6-7; no reliable D call. TRBV6-7 is annotated as an ORF whose role is uncertain. CDR3 length equals 15 residues. Trimming shortened V by 7 bases and J by 0 bases, and 15 bases separated the two germline ends. For the CDR3, the DNA is TGTGCCAGCATAGGGTGGAGGGAAATGAACACTGAAGCTTTCTTT. It is translated as CASIGWREMNTEAFF.

This rearrangement joins TRBV2 to TRBJ1-2; D remains ambiguous. The length of the CDR3 is 12 residues. Trimming left V 3 bases short and J 6 bases short, with 8 bases between. Germline V gives CDR1 SNHLY, CDR2 FYNNEI. CDR3 nucleotide sequence: TGTGCCAGCAGTGACTTGGAAAATGGCTACACCTTC. This encodes CASSDLENGYTF.

The rearrangement links TRBV27 to TRBJ1-6; D uncertain. Between the trimmed V and J ends, which lost 2 bases and 6 bases, there was a span of 14 bases. The CDR3 loop spans 16 amino acids. CDR1 and CDR2 from the germline V gene are MNHEY and SMNVEV (reference sequence). The CDR3 DNA reads TGTGCCAGCAGTTTAATAGTCGGGTTCTCTAATTCACCCCTCCACTTT. It codes for CASSLIVGFSNSPLHF.

This clonotype showed up just once. The chain is built from TRBV19 and TRBJ1-1, with D possibly being TRBD1 (5 bases). Deletions cut 3 bases from V and 4 bases from J, with 18 bases between. The germline gives CDR1 LNHDA, CDR2 SQIVND (reference sequence). The CDR3 has 16 residues. This CDR3 reads CASSMGRMGRGTEAFF. The CDR3 DNA is TGTGCCAGTAGTATGGGGCGGATGGGGCGAGGCACTGAAGCTTTCTTT.

J is TRBJ2-3 and V is TRBV5-1; tentatively, D is TRBD1 or TRBD2 (7 bases each). Germline V lookup: CDR1 SGHRS, CDR2 YFSETQ. V lost 4 bases and J lost 5, with 20 bases in between. This CDR3 is 16 amino acids long. The CDR3 loop is CASSRGDSHRGDTQYF. CDR3 nucleotide sequence: TGCGCCAGCAGCCGGGGGGACAGCCATAGAGGAGATACGCAGTATTTT.